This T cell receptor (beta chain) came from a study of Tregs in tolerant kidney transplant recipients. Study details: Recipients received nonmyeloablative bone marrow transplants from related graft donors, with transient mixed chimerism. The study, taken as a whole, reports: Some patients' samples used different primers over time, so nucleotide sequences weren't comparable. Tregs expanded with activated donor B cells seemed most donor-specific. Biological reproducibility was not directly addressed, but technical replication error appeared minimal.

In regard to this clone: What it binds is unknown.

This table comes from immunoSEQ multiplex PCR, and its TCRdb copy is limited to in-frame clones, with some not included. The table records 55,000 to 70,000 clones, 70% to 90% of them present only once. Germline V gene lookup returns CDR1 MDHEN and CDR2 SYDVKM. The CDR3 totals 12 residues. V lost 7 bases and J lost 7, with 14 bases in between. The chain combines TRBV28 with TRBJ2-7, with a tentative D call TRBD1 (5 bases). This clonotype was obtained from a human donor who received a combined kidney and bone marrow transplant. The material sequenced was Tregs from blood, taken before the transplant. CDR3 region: CASTDRVREQYF. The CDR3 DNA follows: TGTGCCAGCACAGACAGAGTAAGAGAGCAGTACTTC.